This is a list of T cell receptor beta chains from one sample in a study of T-cell memory formation after mild COVID-19. MiXCR, run by TCRdb on the 5' RACE reads, gives a single entry per CDR3 protein. There are about 150,000 distinct CDR3 sequences in the sample; 13% to 15% occur only once, and over 12% lies in the top ten. Sequencing used PBMCs or a T cell subset sorted from them (not recorded which). These receptors were collected from an adult woman who had mild COVID-19 (a few samples of this study predate the infection). Cell type and time point are not known. Both conserved end residues are part of each CDR3. A D gene is named only where the DNA matches it firmly. Size is omitted from some rows. Given values are once, few, many or a class for expanded clones.

clone size	D gene	J gene	V gene	CDR3 protein	CDR3 DNA
NA	NA	TRBJ1-5	TRBV30	CAWGRDSNQPQHF	TGTGCCTGGGGGAGGGATAGCAATCAGCCCCAGCATTTT
many	NA	TRBJ2-7	TRBV25-1	CASSDYEQYF	TGTGCCAGCAGTGACTACGAGCAGTACTTC
few	NA	TRBJ1-6	TRBV4-2	CASSQDYRVGLGNSPLHF	TGTGCCAGCAGCCAAGATTATAGAGTAGGGCTCGGGAATTCACCCCTCCACTTT
NA	NA	TRBJ1-2	TRBV3-1	CASSQEVQHYGYTF	TGTGCCAGCAGCCAAGAGGTCCAGCACTATGGCTACACCTTC
NA	NA	TRBJ2-2	TRBV27	CASTPRRGHPSDNTGELFF	TGTGCCAGCACCCCCAGGCGGGGACACCCAAGCGATAACACCGGGGAGCTGTTTTTT
NA	NA	TRBJ1-1	TRBV5-1	CASSGTPGQNTEAFF	TGCGCCAGCAGCGGTACCCCAGGCCAGAACACTGAAGCTTTCTTT
NA	TRBD1	TRBJ2-5	TRBV12-3/TRBV12-4	CASSLGQGLGQETQYF	TGTGCCAGCAGCCTGGGACAGGGGCTCGGCCAAGAGACCCAGTACTTC
NA	NA	TRBJ1-3	TRBV19	CASSIRQGPYISGNTIYF	TGTGCCAGTAGTATAAGGCAGGGGCCCTATATCTCTGGAAACACCATATATTTT
few	NA	TRBJ2-7	TRBV4-1	CASSPLWGAGEQYF	TGCGCCAGCAGCCCGCTTTGGGGGGCTGGGGAGCAGTACTTC
NA	TRBD1	TRBJ2-7	TRBV5-1	CASSLTGTVYEQYF	TGCGCCAGCAGCTTAACCGGGACAGTCTACGAGCAGTACTTC
NA	TRBD2	TRBJ2-3	TRBV12-3/TRBV12-4	CASSPGTSFRSTDTQYF	TGTGCCAGCAGTCCCGGGACTAGCTTTAGGAGCACAGATACGCAGTATTTT
NA	NA	TRBJ2-7	TRBV19	CATRDLLSPEQYF	TGTGCCACGCGGGACCTCCTTTCCCCCGAGCAGTACTTC
NA	NA	TRBJ1-5	TRBV15	CATSRERVQPQHF	TGTGCCACCAGCAGAGAGAGAGTTCAGCCCCAGCATTTT
NA	NA	TRBJ2-7	TRBV28	CASTSGHTTYEQYF	TGTGCCAGCACCTCGGGACACACCACTTACGAGCAGTACTTC
few	TRBD1	TRBJ2-7	TRBV24-1	CATSETGTGVYEQYF	TGTGCCACCAGTGAGACCGGGACAGGGGTCTACGAGCAGTACTTC
few	NA	TRBJ1-2	TRBV5-6	CASSLAGGEDYGYTF	TGTGCCAGCAGCTTGGCCGGGGGTGAGGACTATGGCTACACCTTC
NA	NA	TRBJ2-3	TRBV29-1	CSVERGGPPDTQYF	TGCAGCGTTGAAAGAGGAGGCCCCCCAGATACGCAGTATTTT
few	NA	TRBJ1-1	TRBV12-3/TRBV12-4	CASSPVTPRWTEAFF	TGTGCCAGCAGTCCAGTCACCCCGAGGTGGACTGAAGCTTTCTTT
few	TRBD2	TRBJ2-7	TRBV20-1	CSARGLAGAAYEQYF	TGCAGTGCTAGAGGGCTAGCGGGAGCCGCCTACGAGCAGTACTTC
NA	TRBD2	TRBJ2-2	TRBV7-9	CARGGTTNTGELFF	TGTGCCAGGGGGGGGACTACCAACACCGGGGAGCTGTTTTTT
NA	NA	TRBJ2-1	TRBV29-1	CSAENGPYNEQFF	TGCAGCGCTGAGAACGGCCCCTACAATGAGCAGTTCTTC
NA	NA	TRBJ1-2	TRBV7-9	CASSEAANYGYTF	TGTGCCAGCAGCGAGGCGGCTAACTATGGCTACACCTTC
few	TRBD2	TRBJ2-3	TRBV5-1	CASSFFSGAPDTQYF	TGCGCCAGCAGCTTCTTTAGCGGGGCCCCAGATACGCAGTATTTT
NA	NA	TRBJ2-3	TRBV5-1	CASSLAEPDTQYF	TGCGCCAGCAGCTTGGCCGAGCCGGATACGCAGTATTTT
few	TRBD2	TRBJ2-1	TRBV6-2/TRBV6-3	CASSIAGGPYNEQFF	TGTGCCAGCTCGATAGCGGGAGGGCCCTACAATGAGCAGTTCTTC
NA	NA	TRBJ1-1	TRBV2	CASSEGPGAEAFF	TGTGCCAGCAGTGAGGGACCTGGTGCTGAAGCTTTCTTT
few	NA	TRBJ2-3	TRBV2	CASSRDKAGVTDTQYF	TGTGCCAGCAGCCGGGACAAGGCGGGGGTAACAGATACGCAGTATTTT
many	NA	TRBJ1-1	TRBV12-3/TRBV12-4	CASSFKGNTEAFF	TGTGCCAGCAGTTTTAAAGGGAACACTGAAGCTTTCTTT
NA	TRBD1	TRBJ1-2	TRBV5-1	CASSGGQGVGYTF	TGCGCCAGCAGCGGCGGACAGGGAGTTGGCTACACCTTC
NA	NA	TRBJ2-7	TRBV7-9	CASSLDFLPEQYF	TGTGCCAGCAGCTTAGACTTTCTTCCCGAGCAGTACTTC
NA	TRBD1	TRBJ1-1	TRBV29-1	CSVERDRGRLGAFF	TGCAGCGTTGAACGGGACAGGGGGCGATTAGGAGCTTTCTTT
NA	NA	TRBJ2-2	TRBV7-8	CASSSNTANTGELFF	TGTGCCAGCAGCTCCAATACAGCGAACACCGGGGAGCTGTTTTTT
NA	NA	TRBJ1-3	TRBV11-3	CASSLGRIPGNTIYF	TGTGCCAGCAGCTTAGGACGGATCCCTGGAAACACCATATATTTT
NA	TRBD1	TRBJ1-4	TRBV6-5	CASSYGQGNEKLFF	TGTGCCAGCAGTTACGGACAGGGTAATGAAAAACTGTTTTTT
few	NA	TRBJ2-2	TRBV12-3/TRBV12-4	CASNPRIVTNTGELFF	TGTGCCAGCAATCCGCGGATCGTCACGAACACCGGGGAGCTGTTTTTT
NA	TRBD1	TRBJ2-3	TRBV24-1	CATRGGVSTDTQYF	TGTGCCACCAGAGGGGGCGTCAGCACAGATACGCAGTATTTT
few	NA	TRBJ1-1	TRBV10-3	CAISESVVPGLLNTEAFF	TGTGCCATCAGTGAGTCAGTGGTACCGGGGCTTCTGAACACTGAAGCTTTCTTT
NA	NA	TRBJ2-3	TRBV19	CASSGASSITDTQYF	TGTGCCAGTAGTGGGGCTAGCAGTATCACAGATACGCAGTATTTT
few	TRBD2	TRBJ2-3	TRBV5-6	CASSLGWREDTDTQYF	TGTGCCAGCAGCCTGGGGTGGCGGGAGGACACAGATACGCAGTATTTT
few	NA	TRBJ2-3	TRBV21-1	CASTPLCLAGATDTQYF	TGTGCCAGCACCCCCCTATGTCTAGCGGGAGCCACAGATACGCAGTATTTT
few	NA	TRBJ1-2	TRBV7-9	CASSLGGGVNYGYTF	TGTGCCAGCAGCTTAGGGGGCGGAGTTAACTATGGCTACACCTTC
few	NA	TRBJ1-6	TRBV5-1	CASSLVGDSPLHF	TGCGCCAGCAGCTTGGTGGGGGATTCACCCCTCCACTTT
few	NA	TRBJ2-3	TRBV7-6	CASSLVSSFTDTQYF	TGTGCCAGCAGCTTAGTCTCCTCCTTCACAGATACGCAGTATTTT
NA	TRBD1	TRBJ2-3	TRBV20-1	CSARDLGNRGVPDTQYF	TGCAGTGCTAGAGACTTGGGAAACAGGGGCGTCCCAGATACGCAGTATTTT
NA	TRBD1	TRBJ1-6	TRBV30	CAWRGDSYYNSPLHF	TGTGCCTGGAGAGGGGACAGTTATTATAATTCACCCCTCCACTTT
NA	TRBD2	TRBJ2-5	TRBV7-6	CASSLPGLGQETQYF	TGTGCCAGCAGCTTACCGGGACTAGGCCAAGAGACCCAGTACTTC
NA	TRBD1	TRBJ2-5	TRBV12-3/TRBV12-4	CASSPRTGSETQYF	TGTGCCAGCAGTCCACGGACAGGCTCGGAGACCCAGTACTTC
many	NA	TRBJ2-1	TRBV5-6	CASSLGAVNEQFF	TGTGCCAGCAGCTTGGGGGCAGTCAATGAGCAGTTCTTC
NA	TRBD1	TRBJ1-5	TRBV2	CASATGTVGNQPQHF	TGTGCCAGCGCCACCGGGACAGTAGGAAATCAGCCCCAGCATTTT